The 5 T cell receptor beta chains presented below share a single source sample, sequenced in a study of regulatory T cells in long-lasting Graves disease. Arm-PCR of CDR3 regions with iRepertoire HTBI primers generated TCR beta libraries. TCRdb itself ran the multiplex PCR reads through MiXCR, one entry per CDR3 protein. The repertoire consists of 250,000 to 300,000 distinct CDR3 sequences, with about 20% occurring once and the leading ten covering around 13%. Specified time point: newly diagnosed GD, antithyroid drugs for less than 3 months. With RNA extracted from PBMCs as input, the TCR library was made. The data also belong to a second study, concerning T cells in Graves' hyperthyroidism and ophthalmopathy.

The sequences come from peripheral blood mononuclear cells (PBMCs), collected at new diagnosis, from a patient treated with antithyroid drugs. The receptor set was obtained from a woman aged 25 to 39 with Graves disease.

The table lists this clonotype with many counts. A much larger clone lies one base from this, so it may be a read error. The chain combines TRBV12-3 or TRBV12-4 with TRBJ1-1, with D possibly matching TRBD1 (5 bases). The CDR3 is 12 amino acids. Trimming shortened V by 5 bases and J by 10 bases, and 14 bases separated the two germline ends. The CDR3 sequence is CASSLSAGLAFF. For the CDR3, the DNA is TGTGCCAGCAGTCTTTCGGCAGGGTTAGCTTTCTTT.

This clonotype showed up many times. The J gene is TRBJ2-5, the V gene TRBV15, with D possibly TRBD2 on 5 matching bases. Looked up from germline, CDR1 is LNHNV and CDR2 is YYDKDF (reference sequence). Trimming pared 5 bases from V and 4 bases from J, leaving 20 bases between. This CDR3 spans 16 amino acids. The DNA of the CDR3 is TGTGCCACCAGCCAGTTTCCGGGCCCTGAGGGAGAGACCCAGTACTTC. This sequence encodes CATSQFPGPEGETQYF.

The sample holds many counts of this clonotype. This rearrangement joins TRBV2 to TRBJ2-1; TRBD1 might be the D (7 bases). CDR3 size: 13 residues. The V and J ends lost 1 base and 10 bases respectively, with 11 bases between them. Germline CDR1 and CDR2: SNHLY and FYNNEI. CDR3 DNA sequence: TGTGCCAGCAGTGAAGGGAGGGGGCTCGAGCAGTTCTTC. Amino acid sequence: CASSEGRGLEQFF.

In this sample, this clonotype turned up many times. The rearrangement links TRBV6-1 to TRBJ2-5; no clear D. CDR1 and CDR2 from the germline V gene are MNHNS and SASEGT. The CDR3 sequence is 13 residues long. Trimming took 6 bases from V and 5 from J, leaving 13 bases between them. CDR3 region: CASRAAHWETQYF. DNA for the CDR3: TGTGCCAGCAGGGCCGCACACTGGGAGACCCAGTACTTC.

This clonotype was recorded a few times. This may arise from a read error, as a much more abundant clone is one base away. The CDR3 DNA follows: TGTGCCAGCAGCCCGGGACGTAGAGAGCCCTACGAGCAGTACTTC. It encodes CASSPGRREPYEQYF. The V and J genes are TRBV3-1 and TRBJ2-7; possibly TRBD1 or TRBD2 for D (5 bases each). The CDR3 sequence is 15 residues long. Germline V gene sequence: CDR1 LGHDT, CDR2 YNNKEL (reference sequence). Trimming took 4 bases from V and 2 from J, leaving 15 bases between them.